A single sample is the source of the 27 T cell receptor beta chains below, sequenced in a study of quantifying T cell responses using KT2 cells. Study as a whole: TCR alpha and beta constant-region primers primed reverse transcription of RNA.

A single-stranded UMI oligo with SP2 sequence was ligated to cDNA 3' ends. The first PCR ran roughly 4 cycles with an equimolar RC1.1 and RC1.2 beta primer mix. TCRdb re-derived calls from the UMI-ligation and nested PCR reads in MiXCR, one entry per CDR3 protein. The data show about 30,000 distinct CDR3 sequences, 7.3% seen once. The source material was PBMCs spiked with cells of the T cell clone KT2. All receptors come from a human donor.

This clonotype was recorded many times. V and J are TRBV7-6 and TRBJ2-3; TRBD2 is a possible D gene (6 bases). The CDR3 runs 14 residues. Germline lookup yields CDR1 SGHVS and CDR2 FNYEAQ. The ends were cut back, 1 base at V and 6 bases at J, with 11 bases in the middle. Written as DNA, the CDR3 is TGTGCCAGCAGCTTAGACGGGAGTGAGGATACGCAGTATTTT. As protein: CASSLDGSEDTQYF.

This clonotype came up a few times. The rearrangement uses TRBV4-1 and TRBJ2-6, with D unclear. Between the trimmed V and J ends, which lost 0 bases and 0 bases, there was a span of 9 bases. The germline V gene encodes CDR1 MGHRA and CDR2 YSYEKL. This CDR3 comprises 17 residues. CDR3 DNA: TGCGCCAGCAGCCAAGAGGCTGCGATCTCTGGGGCCAACGTCCTGACTTTC. This codes for CASSQEAAISGANVLTF.

The sample holds many counts of this clonotype. The J gene is TRBJ1-6, the V gene TRBV15; no firm D call. Trimming shortened V by 8 bases and J by 6 bases, and 11 bases separated the two germline ends. The CDR3 sequence is 13 residues long. CDR1 is LNHNV and CDR2 is YYDKDF in the germline V gene (reference sequence). CDR3 residues: CATAGSRNSPLHF. The CDR3 bases are TGTGCCACCGCCGGTTCCCGTAATTCACCCCTCCACTTT. The whole variable domain, remainder taken from reference TRBV15 and TRBJ1-6, is DAMVIQNPRYQVTQFGKPVTLSCSQTLNHNVMYWYQQKSSQAPKLLFHYYDKDFNNEADTPDNFQSRRPNTSFCFLDIRSPGLGDTAMYLCATAGSRNSPLHFGNGTRLTVT.

This clonotype has more than one count but fewer than ten. The J gene is TRBJ1-5, the V gene TRBV7-2, with TRBD1 matching 7 bases. V was pared by 1 base and J by 5 bases, with 5 bases of the junction left unmatched. CDR1 SGHTA and CDR2 FQGNSA come from the germline V gene. The CDR3 has 15 residues. Here the CDR3 reads CASSLDGTAYQPQHF. The CDR3 bases are TGTGCCAGCAGCTTAGATGGGACAGCGTATCAGCCCCAGCATTTT.

This clonotype was recorded at least ten times. The genes are TRBV6-5 and TRBJ2-7; 9 positions agree with TRBD2. The germline gives CDR1 MNHEY, CDR2 SVGAGI. The length of the CDR3 is 14 residues. After removal of 2 bases from V and 6 bases from J, the junction contained 5 bases not matched to a gene. In nucleotides, the CDR3 is TGTGCCAGCAGTTACGATCGGACTAGCGTCGAGCAGTACTTC. Amino acids: CASSYDRTSVEQYF.

This clonotype is categorized as medium-sized. The V and J genes are TRBV30 and TRBJ2-7; no clear D gene. The ends were cut back, 3 bases at V and 5 bases at J, with 14 bases in the middle. The CDR3 extends over 13 amino acids. CDR1 is GTSNPN and CDR2 is SVGIG in the germline V gene (reference sequence). The CDR3 region is CAWSRPPSHEQYF. The CDR3 region has the DNA TGTGCCTGGAGCCGTCCTCCCTCGCACGAGCAGTACTTC.

This clonotype has more than one count but fewer than ten. The gene calls are TRBV10-3 and TRBJ1-3; no reliable D call. This CDR3 contains 14 residues. Germline V CDR1 and CDR2: ENHRY, SYGVKD. The ends were cut back, 6 bases at V and 0 bases at J, with 9 bases in the middle. The CDR3 sequence: CAISRDTSGNTIYF. As DNA, the CDR3 is TGTGCCATCAGCCGTGACACCTCTGGAAACACCATATATTTT.

There are many counts of this clonotype. In nucleotides, the CDR3 is TGTGCCAGCAGTCCCCGGGGACAGGGGAGTCAGCCCCAGCATTTT. Translation gives CASSPRGQGSQPQHF. J is TRBJ1-5 and V is TRBV6-5, with 10 positions matching TRBD1. In germline, CDR1 is MNHEY, CDR2 SVGAGI. The CDR3 spans 15 residues. V lost 5 bases to trimming and J lost 6 bases; unmatched junction nucleotides: 7.

The rearrangement uses TRBV10-3 and TRBJ2-7; 8 nucleotides line up with TRBD1. After removal of 3 bases from V and 3 bases from J, the junction contained 4 bases not matched to a gene. The CDR3 contains 14 residues. From germline, CDR1 is ENHRY and CDR2 SYGVKD. This CDR3 is CAISDYDRGYEQYF. The DNA of the CDR3 is TGTGCCATCAGTGATTACGACAGGGGCTACGAGCAGTACTTC.

This clonotype was seen ten or more times. The rearrangement joins TRBV5-1 to TRBJ2-1; no clear D. The CDR3 length is 16 residues. V lost 3 bases and J lost 3, with 16 bases in between. Germline values: CDR1 SGHRS, CDR2 YFSETQ. DNA of the CDR3: TGCGCCAGCAGCTCTCCCGCAAGGGCGCGCTACAATGAGCAGTTCTTC. Protein: CASSSPARARYNEQFF.

This clonotype occurred many times. The CDR3 DNA reads as TGTGCCAGCAGCGAGACGGGAGGAAACACCATATATTTT. It encodes CASSETGGNTIYF. This sequence joins TRBV7-3 and TRBJ1-3; D remains unclear. This CDR3 is built from 13 residues. Germline V gene data show CDR1 as SGHTA and CDR2 as FQGTGA. V was trimmed by 5 bases and J by 4 bases, leaving 9 bases between them.

V gene TRBV11-2 combines with J gene TRBJ2-3, with D hard to call. Germline loops: CDR1 SGHAT, CDR2 FQNNGV. The CDR3 loop spans 15 amino acids. Trimming took off 3 bases at V and 1 base at J, with 11 bases between the two ends. CDR3 protein: CASSFSGKGTDTQYF. In DNA form, the CDR3 reads TGTGCCAGCAGCTTTTCAGGCAAAGGCACAGATACGCAGTATTTT. The whole variable domain, remainder taken from reference TRBV11-2 and TRBJ2-3, is EAGVAQSPRYKIIEKRQSVAFWCNPISGHATLYWYQQILGQGPKLLIQFQNNGVVDDSQLPKDRFSAERLKGVDSTLKIQPAKLEDSAVYLCASSFSGKGTDTQYFGPGTRLTVL.

This clonotype has only a few counts. V and J are TRBV27 and TRBJ2-1; 9 nucleotides align to TRBD2. Trimming at V came to 0 bases and at J to 7 bases, leaving 1 base not matched to a gene. The CDR3 has 14 residues. The germline V gene encodes CDR1 MNHEY and CDR2 SMNVEV (reference sequence). In DNA, the CDR3 is TGTGCCAGCAGTTTATCGAGCGGGGGGAATGAGCAGTTCTTC. It encodes CASSLSSGGNEQFF.

This clonotype was counted ten times or more. J is TRBJ2-1 and V is TRBV7-2; 7 bases line up with TRBD1. The CDR3 consists of 15 residues. The V gene's germline CDR1 is SGHTA and CDR2 FQGNSA. V trimming: 3 bases; J trimming: 4 bases; junction bases outside the gene matches: 6. CDR3 protein: CASSFDRVGYNEQFF. The CDR3 nucleotides read TGTGCCAGCAGCTTTGACAGGGTGGGATACAATGAGCAGTTCTTC.

This clonotype has ten or more counts. The chain joins TRBV7-3 to TRBJ1-1, with TRBD1 as a possible D gene (6 bases). Between the trimmed V and J ends, which lost 5 bases and 5 bases, there was a span of 15 bases. CDR1 and CDR2 from the germline V gene are SGHTA and FQGTGA. This CDR3 region has 14 residues. The CDR3 coding sequence is TGTGCCAGCAGCCCAGGGGCCCGAGGGACTGAAGCTTTCTTT. It translates to CASSPGARGTEAFF.

This chain links TRBV12-3 or TRBV12-4 with TRBJ1-1; D unresolved. The CDR3 runs 12 residues. V shed 5 bases and J shed 6 bases, with 10 bases lying between them. For the CDR3, the DNA is TGTGCCAGCAGTGCGGACCATCCTGAAGCTTTCTTT. Translating gives CASSADHPEAFF.

This chain joins TRBV20-1 and TRBJ2-5; tentatively, D is TRBD1 or TRBD2 (5 bases each). CDR1 is DFQATT and CDR2 is SNEGSKA in the germline V gene (reference sequence). The CDR3 runs 14 residues. Trimming took 0 bases from V and 5 from J, leaving 13 bases between them. The CDR3: CSARDLGRRETQYF. The CDR3, as DNA: TGCAGTGCTAGAGATCTGGGACGAAGGGAGACCCAGTACTTC.

This clonotype was detected a few times. The V and J genes are TRBV7-2 and TRBJ2-5; TRBD1 is a possible D gene (5 bases). Germline V gives CDR1 SGHTA, CDR2 FQGNSA. Trimming stripped 3 bases from V and 5 bases from J, with 10 bases between. The CDR3 is 13 residues long. Written as DNA, the CDR3 is TGTGCCAGCAGCTTTGGGGCTATGGAGACCCAGTACTTC. This sequence encodes CASSFGAMETQYF.

This clonotype has a count of ten or more. This rearrangement joins TRBV15 to TRBJ1-2; perhaps TRBD1 as D (6 bases). Trimming took off 0 bases at V and 4 bases at J, with 9 bases between the two ends. Germline V CDR1 and CDR2: LNHNV, YYDKDF (reference sequence). The CDR3 is 14 amino acids. CDR3 sequence: CATSRESGVYGYTF. CDR3 nucleotides: TGTGCCACCAGCAGAGAGTCAGGGGTCTATGGCTACACCTTC.

This clonotype was observed at least ten times. The chain links TRBV10-1 to TRBJ2-1, with 9 bases identical to TRBD1. Unmatched junction bases numbered 7, after V lost 0 bases and J lost 10 bases. The CDR3 sequence is 15 residues long. Looked up from germline, CDR1 is WNHNN and CDR2 is SYGVQD (reference sequence). CDR3 loop: CASSESPGQGREQFF. CDR3 nucleotide sequence: TGCGCCAGCAGTGAGTCTCCCGGACAGGGGAGAGAGCAGTTCTTC.

This clonotype has a handful of counts. The J gene is TRBJ2-6, the V gene TRBV6-5; D uncertain. CDR3 length: 15 amino acids. Germline V gene lookup returns CDR1 MNHEY and CDR2 SVGAGI. V shed 6 bases and J shed 0 bases, with 9 bases lying between them. In DNA, the CDR3 is TGTGCCAGCAGCCACAAATACTCTGGGGCCAACGTCCTGACTTTC. This sequence encodes CASSHKYSGANVLTF.

V and J are TRBV5-1 and TRBJ2-2, with D perhaps matching TRBD2 (5 bases). The CDR3 has 15 amino acids. The V gene's germline CDR1 is SGHRS and CDR2 YFSETQ. V gave up 5 bases and J gave up 1 base, with 12 bases separating them. The CDR3 here is CASRALAGNTGELFF. CDR3 DNA: TGCGCCAGCAGGGCCCTGGCGGGGAACACCGGGGAGCTGTTTTTT.

This clonotype was found many times. At one end the junction does not follow the germline gene, possibly because of a read error. The rearrangement joins TRBV29-1 to TRBJ1-3; D gene uncertain. Germline lookup yields CDR1 SQVTM and CDR2 ANQGSEA. This CDR3 spans 14 amino acids. CDR3: CSVEGSLDGNTIYF. In DNA, the CDR3 is TGCAGCGTGGAAGGGAGCTTGGATGGAAACACCATATATTTT. Full variable domain (remainder filled in from reference TRBV29-1 and TRBJ1-3): SAVISQKPSRDICQRGTSLTIQCQVDSQVTMMFWYRQQPGQSLTLIATANQGSEATYESGFVIDKFPISRPNLTFSTLTVSNMSPEDSSIYLCSVEGSLDGNTIYFGEGSWLTVV.

This clonotype was counted between two and nine times. This chain connects TRBV9 to TRBJ2-6, with TRBD2 identical over 8 bases. Germline CDR1 is SGDLS and CDR2 is YYNGEE. This CDR3 spans 15 amino acids. Unmatched junction bases numbered 7, after V lost 0 bases and J lost 11 bases. This chain's CDR3 is CASSVDGRGFDVLTF. The CDR3 coding sequence is TGTGCCAGCAGCGTAGACGGGAGGGGTTTCGACGTCCTGACTTTC.

This clonotype was observed many times. DNA of the CDR3: TGTGCCAGCAGCTTAACGGGGGGGCAAGAGCAGTACTTC. It specifies CASSLTGGQEQYF. The V call is TRBV13, the J call TRBJ2-7; TRBD2 matches at 8 bases. V dropped 2 bases and J dropped 7; count of bases not matched to a gene: 4. The CDR3 has 13 amino acids. CDR1 and CDR2 from the germline V gene are PRHDT and FYEKMQ (reference sequence).

This clonotype was observed many times. This rearrangement joins TRBV7-2 to TRBJ1-1; 7 bases agree with TRBD1. Trimming removed 5 bases from V and 2 bases from J; junction bases left unmatched: 2. Germline CDR1 and CDR2: SGHTA and FQGNSA. CDR3 length: 13 residues. The CDR3 spells CASSGQANTEAFF. CDR3 nucleotides: TGTGCCAGCAGCGGACAGGCTAACACTGAAGCTTTCTTT.

This clonotype was seen ten or more times. This chain links TRBV5-6 with TRBJ1-1; D uncertain. Between the trimmed V and J ends, which lost 3 bases and 4 bases, there was a span of 19 bases. The CDR3 is 16 amino acids. In germline, CDR1 is SGHDT, CDR2 YYEEEE. CDR3 region: CASSSDYNRVGTEAFF. DNA of the CDR3: TGTGCCAGCAGCTCGGATTACAATCGGGTCGGCACTGAAGCTTTCTTT.